The 11 T cell receptor beta chains below all came from one sample that was sequenced in a study of blood T cell repertoires in COVID-19. Some clones are missing from TCRdb's copy, which holds only in-frame ones; the method was immunoSEQ multiplex PCR. The table lists over 150,000 clones, roughly 93% of them singletons. Material for sequencing was peripheral blood. The receptor source for this set is a man aged 18 to 29 with acute or convalescent COVID-19.

The chain combines TRBV25-1 with TRBJ1-1; a weak D match, TRBD1 (5 bases). Germline loops: CDR1 MGHDK, CDR2 SYGVNS. The CDR3 is 18 amino acids. Trimming left V 1 base short and J 2 bases short, with 20 bases between. CDR3 sequence reads: CASSESTAGLLGNTEAFF. In DNA form, the CDR3 reads TGTGCCAGCAGTGAATCCACCGCAGGGTTGCTCGGAAACACTGAAGCTTTCTTT. The variable domain in full, with the rest retrieved from reference TRBV25-1 and TRBJ1-1, is EADIYQTPRYLVIGTGKKITLECSQTMGHDKMYWYQQDPGMELHLIHYSYGVNSTEKGDLSSESTVSRIRTEHFPLTLESARPSHTSQYLCASSESTAGLLGNTEAFFGQGTRLTVV.

The sample holds a few counts of this clone. The chain recombines TRBV9 with TRBJ2-1, with 9 nucleotides matching TRBD2. V lost 2 bases, J lost 0 bases, and 9 bases stayed unmatched. This CDR3 has 18 residues. Looked up from germline, CDR1 is SGDLS and CDR2 is YYNGEE. CDR3 DNA sequence: TGTGCCAGCAGCGTTAGGACTAGCGCCTTAAGCTCCTACAATGAGCAGTTCTTC. Residues: CASSVRTSALSSYNEQFF.

J is TRBJ2-1 and V is TRBV27, with a possible D match to TRBD1 (6 bases). The CDR3 runs to 14 residues. V lost 2 bases to trimming and J lost 3 bases, with 8 bases between them. Germline V gene lookup returns CDR1 MNHEY and CDR2 SMNVEV (reference sequence). The CDR3 region is CASSLTGSYNEQFF. The CDR3 nucleotides read TGTGCCAGCAGTTTAACAGGGAGCTACAATGAGCAGTTCTTC.

With regard to this clone: Other nucleotide sequences in the sample specify the same CDR3. V and J are TRBV19 and TRBJ2-4; 7 positions agree with TRBD1. V trimming: 10 bases; J trimming: 8 bases; junction bases outside the gene matches: 8. Germline V lookup: CDR1 LNHDA, CDR2 SQIVND (reference sequence). CDR3 size: 12 residues. The CDR3 nucleotides are TGTGCCACCCAACAGGGGCGTGACATTCAGTACTTC. This codes for CATQQGRDIQYF.

The chain is built from TRBV7-9 and TRBJ1-1; no clear D. V was cut by 4 bases and J by 1 base, with 13 bases left in between. This CDR3 region has 15 residues. Per germline, CDR1 SEHNR and CDR2 FQNEAQ (reference sequence). The CDR3 bases are TGTGCCAGCAGCTCCCTATCCACAGAGAACACTGAAGCTTTCTTT. The encoded protein is CASSSLSTENTEAFF. The full variable domain, with the rest looked up from reference TRBV7-9 and TRBJ1-1, is DTGVSQNPRHKITKRGQNVTFRCDPISEHNRLYWYRQTLGQGPEFLTYFQNEAQLEKSRLLSDRFSAERPKGSFSTLEIQRTEQGDSAMYLCASSSLSTENTEAFFGQGTRLTVV.

V and J are TRBV5-4 and TRBJ1-6, with TRBD1 matching over 9 bases. Trimming cost V 0 bases and J 4 bases; bases outside gene matches: 5. Germline assignment: CDR1 SGHNT and CDR2 YYREEE (reference sequence). The CDR3 has 17 residues. As DNA, the CDR3 is TGTGCCAGCAGCTTGGCCGCGGGACAGGGTTATAATTCACCCCTCCACTTT. Protein product: CASSLAAGQGYNSPLHF. The full variable domain, rest sourced from reference TRBV5-4 and TRBJ1-6, is ETGVTQSPTHLIKTRGQQVTLRCSSQSGHNTVSWYQQALGQGPQFIFQYYREEENGRGNFPPRFSGLQFPNYSSELNVNALELDDSALYLCASSLAAGQGYNSPLHFGNGTRLTVT.

V and J are TRBV10-3 and TRBJ1-2, with a weak D call TRBD1 (6 bases). The V end was cut by 4 bases, the J end by 11 bases, with 17 bases between. This CDR3 has 13 residues. The germline gives CDR1 ENHRY, CDR2 SYGVKD. CDR3 sequence (DNA): TGTGCCATCAGTGCTCCGGATGGGCAGGGGTACACCTTC. It encodes CAISAPDGQGYTF.

This clone has just one count. J is TRBJ2-5 and V is TRBV6-5; perhaps TRBD1 as D (5 bases). This CDR3 has 13 residues. Germline V gene sequence: CDR1 MNHEY, CDR2 SVGAGI. V was cut by 5 bases and J by 4 bases, with 11 bases left in between. CDR3 sequence (DNA): TGTGCCAGCAGTAGGACAAGTGGAGAGACCCAGTACTTC. Translated: CASSRTSGETQYF.

The CDR3 here is CASSLRQGGFSGNTIYF. Written as DNA, the CDR3 is TGTGCCAGCAGTCTTAGACAGGGGGGGTTCTCTGGAAACACCATATATTTT. J is TRBJ1-3 and V is TRBV27; 9 nucleotides match TRBD1. Germline-derived CDR1 and CDR2 are MNHEY and SMNVEV (reference sequence). The CDR3 consists of 17 residues. V dropped 5 bases and J dropped 0; count of bases not matched to a gene: 8.

This clone was picked up one time. The chain joins TRBV19 to TRBJ1-6, with D perhaps matching TRBD1 (6 bases). This CDR3 has 15 amino acids. Germline values: CDR1 LNHDA, CDR2 SQIVND (reference sequence). Trimming removed 6 bases at V and 0 bases at J, with 9 bases between. The CDR3 DNA follows: TGTGCCAGTAGGAAGGACAGCTCCTATAATTCACCCCTCCACTTT. It specifies CASRKDSSYNSPLHF. The full variable domain, with the rest looked up from reference TRBV19 and TRBJ1-6, is DGGITQSPKYLFRKEGQNVTLSCEQNLNHDAMYWYRQDPGQGLRLIYYSQIVNDFQKGDIAEGYSVSREKKESFPLTVTSAQKNPTAFYLCASRKDSSYNSPLHFGNGTRLTVT.

V and J are TRBV13 and TRBJ1-2, with 9 positions matching TRBD1. The CDR3 consists of 17 residues. Looked up from germline, CDR1 is PRHDT and CDR2 is FYEKMQ (reference sequence). J gave up 6 bases and V 5 bases, and 16 bases lay outside the gene matches. As DNA, the CDR3 is TGTGCCAGCAGCGTCCAACAGGGGGACAGGGACTCGGATGGCTACACCTTC. It specifies CASSVQQGDRDSDGYTF. Full variable domain (remainder filled in from reference TRBV13 and TRBJ1-2): AAGVIQSPRHLIKEKRETATLKCYPIPRHDTVYWYQQGPGQDPQFLISFYEKMQSDKGSIPDRFSAQQFSDYHSELNMSSLELGDSALYFCASSVQQGDRDSDGYTFGSGTRLTVV.